Below, 27 T cell receptor beta chains from the same sample are listed, as sequenced in a study of pediatric ulcerative colitis. The protocol was immunoSEQ multiplex PCR, while the TCRdb copy is restricted to in-frame clones and leaves out a portion. Here the sample spans 55,000 to 65,000 clones, 77% being singletons. Sequencing input: blood. These TCRs come from a boy younger than 18 with moderate ulcerative colitis.

The J gene is TRBJ2-1, the V gene TRBV7-9; a weak D match, TRBD2 (5 bases). Germline assignment: CDR1 SEHNR and CDR2 FQNEAQ (reference sequence). CDR3 size: 16 residues. Trimming left V 2 bases short and J 5 bases short, with 16 bases between. The CDR3, as DNA: TGTGCCAGCAGCTTACTTACGAGCGGCCGAGACAATGAGCAGTTCTTC. It yields the protein CASSLLTSGRDNEQFF.

The chain has TRBV27 and TRBJ2-7; no definite D call. V was clipped by 4 bases and J by 0 bases, with 13 bases between them. The CDR3 spans 15 residues. CDR1 is MNHEY and CDR2 is SMNVEV in the germline V gene (reference sequence). The CDR3 protein is CASSYIGRSSYEQYF. CDR3 DNA: TGTGCCAGCAGTTACATCGGACGGAGCTCCTACGAGCAGTACTTC.

V usage is TRBV6-1 and J usage is TRBJ1-1; TRBD1 might be the D (6 bases). V lost 5 bases, J lost 8 bases, and 21 bases lay in between. This CDR3 has 15 amino acids. Germline CDR1 is MNHNS and CDR2 is SASEGT. CDR3 region: CASSFTTLDSREAFF. The DNA for the CDR3 is TGTGCCAGCAGTTTCACTACGCTGGACAGTAGAGAAGCTTTCTTT.

This clone was picked up one time. The chain has TRBV9 and TRBJ2-1; 16 positions agree with TRBD2. Trimming at V came to 1 base and at J to 1 base, leaving 5 bases not matched to a gene. The length of the CDR3 is 19 residues. Germline CDR1 is SGDLS and CDR2 is YYNGEE. CDR3 nucleotide sequence: TGTGCCAGCAGCGTATCCGGGACTAGCGGGAGGGGTTCCTACAATGAGCAGTTCTTC. Translated, it gives CASSVSGTSGRGSYNEQFF.

The chain couples TRBV19 to TRBJ1-1; 9 bases fit TRBD1. Germline CDR1 and CDR2: LNHDA and SQIVND (reference sequence). The CDR3 is made up of 13 amino acids. Germline trimming cut 6 bases from V and 5 bases from J; bases unmatched to any gene: 4. CDR3 DNA: TGTGCCAGTAGACAGGGGGCATGGACTGAAGCTTTCTTT. Amino acids: CASRQGAWTEAFF. Combining the CDR3 with reference TRBV19 and TRBJ1-1 gives the whole variable domain DGGITQSPKYLFRKEGQNVTLSCEQNLNHDAMYWYRQDPGQGLRLIYYSQIVNDFQKGDIAEGYSVSREKKESFPLTVTSAQKNPTAFYLCASRQGAWTEAFFGQGTRLTVV.

The chain joins TRBV7-9 to TRBJ2-1; the match to TRBD2 covers 8 bases. V was pared by 6 bases and J by 2 bases, with 6 bases of the junction left unmatched. Per germline, CDR1 SEHNR and CDR2 FQNEAQ (reference sequence). This CDR3 contains 15 residues. The CDR3 sequence is CASRLLAEPYNEQFF. For the CDR3, the DNA is TGTGCCAGCAGGCTACTAGCGGAACCCTACAATGAGCAGTTCTTC.

This clone was observed a handful of times. Germline is not matched at one junction end, which may reflect a read error. J is TRBJ1-2 and V is TRBV5-4, with unresolved D. Germline-derived CDR1 and CDR2 are SGHNT and YYREEE (reference sequence). There are 13 residues in the CDR3. CDR3 region: CASSLDSLKPPFF. The CDR3 nucleotides read TGTGCCAGCAGCTTAGATTCCCTTAAGCCCCCCTTCTTC.

The rearrangement joins TRBV29-1 to TRBJ1-2, with D possibly being TRBD1 (5 bases). The length of the CDR3 is 14 residues. Germline V gene lookup returns CDR1 SQVTM and CDR2 ANQGSEA. V dropped 2 bases and J dropped 10 bases, with 20 bases sitting between them. In nucleotides, the CDR3 is TGCAGCGTTGAACGTGGGAGCGCCAGGGCGGTCTACACCTTC. It translates to CSVERGSARAVYTF.

A single count supports this clone. The chain joins TRBV30 to TRBJ2-3; 11 bases line up with TRBD2. The CDR3 consists of 16 residues. Germline values: CDR1 GTSNPN, CDR2 SVGIG (reference sequence). V shed 2 bases and J 0 bases; nucleotides not matched to a gene: 4. The CDR3 loop is CAWSRLAGISTDTQYF. The CDR3 DNA follows: TGTGCCTGGAGTAGACTAGCGGGGATTAGCACAGATACGCAGTATTTT.

CDR3 loop: CATSRGEEETQYF. The CDR3 coding sequence is TGTGCCACCAGCAGAGGGGAGGAAGAGACCCAGTACTTC. V usage is TRBV15 and J usage is TRBJ2-5; the D gene is possibly TRBD2 (6 bases). Germline CDR1 LNHNV, CDR2 YYDKDF (reference sequence). Trimming removed 1 base from V and 3 bases from J, with 6 bases in between. The CDR3 spans 13 residues.

The J gene is TRBJ1-2, the V gene TRBV6-6; weak D call: TRBD1 (5 bases). Germline loops: CDR1 MNHNY, CDR2 SVGAGI (reference sequence). The length of the CDR3 is 13 residues. The V and J ends lost 7 bases and 5 bases respectively, with 14 bases between them. CDR3 sequence: CASTQGGRYGYTF. Here the CDR3 DNA reads TGTGCCAGCACCCAGGGCGGTCGGTATGGCTACACCTTC.

CDR3 sequence reads: CASSDHRHQPQHF. The DNA for the CDR3 is TGTGCCAGCAGTGACCACAGACATCAGCCCCAGCATTTT. The chain joins TRBV2 to TRBJ1-5; D gene ambiguous. V was clipped by 3 bases and J by 5 bases, with 8 bases between them. CDR3 length: 13 residues. The V gene's germline CDR1 is SNHLY and CDR2 FYNNEI.

In its sample, this clone was seen once. The chain joins TRBV14 to TRBJ2-2; 7 bases line up with TRBD2. J lost 4 bases, V lost 3 bases, and 2 bases had no gene match. The CDR3 runs 14 residues. Germline-derived CDR1 and CDR2 are SGHDN and FVKESK. This CDR3 is CASSQRGSTGELFF. CDR3 DNA: TGTGCCAGCAGCCAGCGGGGGAGCACCGGGGAGCTGTTTTTT. Supplemented by reference TRBV14 and TRBJ2-2, the full variable domain reads EAGVTQFPSHSVIEKGQTVTLRCDPISGHDNLYWYRRVMGKEIKFLLHFVKESKQDESGMPNNRFLAERTGGTYSTLKVQPAELEDSGVYFCASSQRGSTGELFFGEGSRLTVL.

The V gene is TRBV19, the J gene TRBJ2-7; 9 positions match TRBD1. CDR3 length: 15 residues. The germline gives CDR1 LNHDA, CDR2 SQIVND (reference sequence). V lost 3 bases, J lost 6 bases, and 9 bases stayed unmatched. The chain's CDR3 is CASSIQTGGYREQYF. CDR3 sequence (DNA): TGTGCCAGTAGTATTCAGACAGGGGGTTATCGCGAGCAGTACTTC. Looking up the rest from reference TRBV19 and TRBJ2-7 gives the full variable domain: DGGITQSPKYLFRKEGQNVTLSCEQNLNHDAMYWYRQDPGQGLRLIYYSQIVNDFQKGDIAEGYSVSREKKESFPLTVTSAQKNPTAFYLCASSIQTGGYREQYFGPGTRLTVT.

CDR3 sequence: CASSTLRDSSYEQYF. DNA of the CDR3: TGTGCCAGCAGCACTTTAAGGGACAGCTCCTACGAGCAGTACTTC. The V and J genes are TRBV4-2 and TRBJ2-7, with TRBD1 identical over 7 bases. V gave up 5 bases and J gave up 0 bases; unmatched junction bases: 7. The germline V gene encodes CDR1 LGHNA and CDR2 YNFKEQ. CDR3 length equals 15 residues.

CDR3 sequence reads: CASSLGRGGPYEQYF. CDR3 sequence (DNA): TGTGCCAGCAGCCTTGGCCGGGGGGGCCCCTACGAGCAGTACTTC. This chain connects TRBV7-3 to TRBJ2-7, with 8 bases fitting TRBD2. The CDR3 is 15 amino acids. Germline CDR1 reads SGHTA; CDR2 reads FQGTGA. With V trimmed by 5 bases and J by 2 bases, 8 bases remained unmatched.

This chain joins TRBV7-2 and TRBJ2-1, with 9 bases fitting TRBD2. The germline CDR1 and CDR2 sequences are SGHTA and FQGNSA. V lost 6 bases to trimming and J lost 1 base; unmatched junction nucleotides: 4. There are 15 residues in the CDR3. CDR3 DNA: TGTGCCAGCAGACTAAGCGGGGGGTCCTACAATGAGCAGTTCTTC. This encodes CASRLSGGSYNEQFF.

The rearrangement uses TRBV27 and TRBJ2-7, with D possibly matching TRBD2 (6 bases). The CDR3 has 15 amino acids. The V and J ends lost 6 bases and 0 bases respectively, with 15 bases between them. Germline values: CDR1 MNHEY, CDR2 SMNVEV (reference sequence). As DNA, the CDR3 is TGTGCCAGCAGCTTGGTCGGGGGACCCTCCTACGAGCAGTACTTC. Amino acids: CASSLVGGPSYEQYF.

This chain uses TRBV4-2 with TRBJ1-2, with 7 nucleotides matching TRBD1. The CDR3 is made up of 16 amino acids. Unmatched junction bases numbered 8, after V lost 4 bases and J lost 0 bases. Germline CDR1 is LGHNA and CDR2 is YNFKEQ. The CDR3 loop is CASSPSGQVTNYGYTF. CDR3 DNA sequence: TGTGCCAGCAGCCCAAGCGGACAGGTTACTAACTATGGCTACACCTTC.

The V gene is TRBV5-1, the J gene TRBJ1-3; tentative D call: TRBD1 (6 bases). Trimming removed 0 bases at V and 0 bases at J, with 10 bases between. The germline V gene encodes CDR1 SGHRS and CDR2 YFSETQ. CDR3 size: 16 residues. The CDR3 spells CASSLDGGVSGNTIYF. CDR3 DNA: TGCGCCAGCAGCTTGGATGGGGGCGTCTCTGGAAACACCATATATTTT. Variable domain in full (rest from reference TRBV5-1 and TRBJ1-3): KAGVTQTPRYLIKTRGQQVTLSCSPISGHRSVSWYQQTPGQGLQFLFEYFSETQRNKGNFPGRFSGRQFSNSRSEMNVSTLELGDSALYLCASSLDGGVSGNTIYFGEGSWLTVV.

This clone has more than one count but fewer than ten. V is TRBV29-1 and J is TRBJ1-1; maybe TRBD1 (5 bases). The CDR3 sequence is 15 residues long. The germline CDR1 and CDR2 sequences are SQVTM and ANQGSEA. V shed 3 bases and J shed 0 bases, with 14 bases lying between them. The CDR3 sequence is CSVEWDLLMNTEAFF. The CDR3 DNA sequence: TGCAGCGTTGAGTGGGACTTACTCATGAACACTGAAGCTTTCTTT.

This chain joins TRBV6-5 and TRBJ1-6, with 8 bases fitting TRBD1. This CDR3 is 15 amino acids long. J was trimmed by 9 bases and V by 2 bases; bases with no gene match: 6. Germline assignment: CDR1 MNHEY and CDR2 SVGAGI. The CDR3, as DNA: TGTGCCAGCAGTTACGGTCAGGGGGCCGGTTCACCCCTCCACTTT. This codes for CASSYGQGAGSPLHF.

This sequence joins TRBV5-4 and TRBJ2-3; TRBD2 matches 11 bases. Germline V gives CDR1 SGHNT, CDR2 YYREEE (reference sequence). This CDR3 contains 15 residues. V lost 0 bases and J lost 6; bases outside the gene matches: 3. CDR3 sequence (DNA): TGTGCCAGCAGCTTGGCTAGCGGGGGGCCGGATACGCAGTATTTT. Protein product: CASSLASGGPDTQYF.

The CDR3 region is CAIARGSPQHF. For the CDR3, the DNA is TGCGCCATTGCCCGGGGGTCCCCCCAGCATTTT. This chain uses TRBV5-1 with TRBJ1-5; D might be TRBD1 (5 bases). V dropped 9 bases and J dropped 10 bases, with 14 bases sitting between them. The CDR3 runs to 11 residues. Germline lookup yields CDR1 SGHRS and CDR2 YFSETQ.

The chain links TRBV4-2 to TRBJ2-1, with 10 nucleotides matching TRBD2. V shed 0 bases and J 1 base; nucleotides not matched to a gene: 6. Germline V gives CDR1 LGHNA, CDR2 YNFKEQ. The CDR3 has 18 residues. As DNA, the CDR3 is TGTGCCAGCAGCCAAGATTGGCGGGGACTAGCGTCCTACAATGAGCAGTTCTTC. Residues: CASSQDWRGLASYNEQFF.

V and J are TRBV5-6 and TRBJ2-7, with D perhaps being TRBD1 or TRBD2 (5 bases each). CDR1 is SGHDT, CDR2 YYEEEE, per germline. V was clipped by 4 bases and J by 0 bases, with 11 bases between them. There are 14 residues in the CDR3. The CDR3 protein is CASSPGATSYEQYF. CDR3 DNA sequence: TGTGCCAGCAGCCCCGGGGCAACCTCCTACGAGCAGTACTTC. The full variable domain, its missing parts supplied by reference TRBV5-6 and TRBJ2-7, is DAGVTQSPTHLIKTRGQQVTLRCSPKSGHDTVSWYQQALGQGPQFIFQYYEEEERQRGNFPDRFSGHQFPNYSSELNVNALLLGDSALYLCASSPGATSYEQYFGPGTRLTVT.

The V gene is TRBV5-4, the J gene TRBJ2-7; perhaps TRBD1 as D (8 bases). The V gene's germline CDR1 is SGHNT and CDR2 YYREEE (reference sequence). V lost 3 bases and J 2 bases, leaving 15 bases between the germline ends. This CDR3 comprises 15 residues. Here the CDR3 DNA reads TGTGCCAGCAGCTCACAGGGGGGGCCACCCTACGAGCAGTACTTC. Translating it yields CASSSQGGPPYEQYF.